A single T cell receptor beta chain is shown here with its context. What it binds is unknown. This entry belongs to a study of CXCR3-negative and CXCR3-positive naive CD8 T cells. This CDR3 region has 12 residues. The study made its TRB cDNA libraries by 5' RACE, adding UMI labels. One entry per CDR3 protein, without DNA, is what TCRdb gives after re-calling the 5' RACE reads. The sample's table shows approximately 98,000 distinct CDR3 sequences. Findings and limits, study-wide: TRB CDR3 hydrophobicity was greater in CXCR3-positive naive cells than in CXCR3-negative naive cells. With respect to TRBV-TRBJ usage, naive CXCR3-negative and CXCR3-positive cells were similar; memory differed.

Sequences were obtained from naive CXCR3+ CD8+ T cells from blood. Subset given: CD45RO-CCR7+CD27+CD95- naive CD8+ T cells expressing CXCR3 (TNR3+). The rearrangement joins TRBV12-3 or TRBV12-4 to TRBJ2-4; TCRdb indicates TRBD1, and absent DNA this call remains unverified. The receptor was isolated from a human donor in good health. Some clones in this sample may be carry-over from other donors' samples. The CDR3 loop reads CAGNGQQNIQYF.